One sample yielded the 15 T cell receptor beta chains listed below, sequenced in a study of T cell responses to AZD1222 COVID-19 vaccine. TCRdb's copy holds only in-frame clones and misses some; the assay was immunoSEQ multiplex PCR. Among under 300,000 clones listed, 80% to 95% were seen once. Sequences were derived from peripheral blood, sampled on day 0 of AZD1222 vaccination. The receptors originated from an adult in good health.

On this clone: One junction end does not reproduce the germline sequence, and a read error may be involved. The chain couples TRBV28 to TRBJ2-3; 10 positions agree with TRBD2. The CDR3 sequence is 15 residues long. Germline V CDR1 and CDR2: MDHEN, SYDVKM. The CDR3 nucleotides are TGTGCCAGCAGTTTGTCAGCGGGAGGGCTGGATAAGCAGTATTTT. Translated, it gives CASSLSAGGLDKQYF.

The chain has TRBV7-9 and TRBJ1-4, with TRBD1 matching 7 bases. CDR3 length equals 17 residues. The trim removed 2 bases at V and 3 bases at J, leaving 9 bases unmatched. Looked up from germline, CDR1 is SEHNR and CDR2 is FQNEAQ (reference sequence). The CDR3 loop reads CASSLFKGTASNEKLFF. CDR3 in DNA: TGTGCCAGCAGCTTATTTAAAGGGACAGCTTCTAATGAAAAACTGTTTTTT.

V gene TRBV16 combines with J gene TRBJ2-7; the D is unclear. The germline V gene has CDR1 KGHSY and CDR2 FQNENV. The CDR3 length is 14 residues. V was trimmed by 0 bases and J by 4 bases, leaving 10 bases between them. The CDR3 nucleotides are TGTGCCAGCAGCCAATCAAGAATGGGATACGAGCAGTACTTC. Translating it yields CASSQSRMGYEQYF.

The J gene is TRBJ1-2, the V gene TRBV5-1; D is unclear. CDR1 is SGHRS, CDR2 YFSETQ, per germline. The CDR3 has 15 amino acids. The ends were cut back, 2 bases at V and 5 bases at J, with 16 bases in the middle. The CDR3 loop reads CASSLSEGPRYGYTF. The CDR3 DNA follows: TGCGCCAGCAGCTTAAGTGAGGGCCCCCGGTATGGCTACACCTTC.

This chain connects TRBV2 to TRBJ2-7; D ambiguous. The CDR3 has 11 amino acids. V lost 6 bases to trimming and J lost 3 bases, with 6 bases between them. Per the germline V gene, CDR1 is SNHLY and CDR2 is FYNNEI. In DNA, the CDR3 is TGTGCCAGCAGCCCCTACTACGAGCAGTACTTC. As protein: CASSPYYEQYF.

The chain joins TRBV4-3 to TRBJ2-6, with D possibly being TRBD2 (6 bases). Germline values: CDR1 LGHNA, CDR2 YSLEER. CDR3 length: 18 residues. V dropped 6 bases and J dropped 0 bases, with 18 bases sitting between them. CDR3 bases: TGCGCCAGCAGTAGGGGAGGCAGAGCCTTCTCTGGGGCCAACGTCCTGACTTTC. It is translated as CASSRGGRAFSGANVLTF.

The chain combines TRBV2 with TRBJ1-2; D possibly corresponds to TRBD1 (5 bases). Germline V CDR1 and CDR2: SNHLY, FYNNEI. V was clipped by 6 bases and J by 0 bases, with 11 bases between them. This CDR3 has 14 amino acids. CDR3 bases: TGTGCCAGCAGCCACAGGTTAGCTAACTATGGCTACACCTTC. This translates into CASSHRLANYGYTF.

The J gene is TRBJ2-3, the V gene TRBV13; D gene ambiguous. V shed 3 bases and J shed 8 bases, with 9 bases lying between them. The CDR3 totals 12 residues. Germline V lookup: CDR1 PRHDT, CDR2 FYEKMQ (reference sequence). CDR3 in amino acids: CASSFAAGTQYF. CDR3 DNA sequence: TGTGCCAGCAGCTTTGCCGCTGGTACGCAGTATTTT.

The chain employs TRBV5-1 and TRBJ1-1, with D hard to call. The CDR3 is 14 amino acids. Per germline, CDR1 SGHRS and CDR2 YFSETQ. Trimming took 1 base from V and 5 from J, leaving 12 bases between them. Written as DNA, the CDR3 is TGCGCCAGCAGCTTGCCCCAGCTGGGGACTGAAGCTTTCTTT. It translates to CASSLPQLGTEAFF. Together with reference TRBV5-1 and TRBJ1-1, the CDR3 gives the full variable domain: KAGVTQTPRYLIKTRGQQVTLSCSPISGHRSVSWYQQTPGQGLQFLFEYFSETQRNKGNFPGRFSGRQFSNSRSEMNVSTLELGDSALYLCASSLPQLGTEAFFGQGTRLTVV.

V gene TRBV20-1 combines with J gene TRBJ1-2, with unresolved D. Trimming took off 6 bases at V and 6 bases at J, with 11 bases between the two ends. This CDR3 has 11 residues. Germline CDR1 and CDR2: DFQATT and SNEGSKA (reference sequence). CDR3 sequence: CSAFSGHGYTF. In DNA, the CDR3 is TGCAGTGCCTTCTCGGGCCATGGCTACACCTTC.

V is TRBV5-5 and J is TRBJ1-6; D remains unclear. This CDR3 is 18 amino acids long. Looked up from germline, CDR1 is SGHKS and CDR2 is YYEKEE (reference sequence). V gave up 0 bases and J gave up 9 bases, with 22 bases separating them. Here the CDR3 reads CASSLASRGGGASSPLHF. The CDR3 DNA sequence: TGTGCCAGCAGCTTGGCATCCCGGGGTGGCGGTGCTAGTTCACCCCTCCACTTT.

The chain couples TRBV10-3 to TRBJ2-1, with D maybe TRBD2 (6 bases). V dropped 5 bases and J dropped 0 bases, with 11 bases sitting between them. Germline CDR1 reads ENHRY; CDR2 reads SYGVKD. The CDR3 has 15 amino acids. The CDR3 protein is CAISLASPSYNEQFF. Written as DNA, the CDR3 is TGTGCCATCAGTCTAGCGAGCCCCTCCTACAATGAGCAGTTCTTC.

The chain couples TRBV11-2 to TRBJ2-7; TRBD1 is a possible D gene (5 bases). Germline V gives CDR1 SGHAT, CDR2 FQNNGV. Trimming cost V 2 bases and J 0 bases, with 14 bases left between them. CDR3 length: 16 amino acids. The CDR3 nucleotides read TGTGCCAGCAGCTTATATACAGGCCTCACCTCCTACGAGCAGTACTTC. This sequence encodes CASSLYTGLTSYEQYF.

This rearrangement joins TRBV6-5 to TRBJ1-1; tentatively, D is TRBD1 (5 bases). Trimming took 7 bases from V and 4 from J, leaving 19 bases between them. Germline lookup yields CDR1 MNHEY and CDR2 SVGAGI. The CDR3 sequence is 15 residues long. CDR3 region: CASNVIGAWSTEAFF. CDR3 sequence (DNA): TGTGCCAGCAATGTTATAGGGGCTTGGAGCACTGAAGCTTTCTTT.

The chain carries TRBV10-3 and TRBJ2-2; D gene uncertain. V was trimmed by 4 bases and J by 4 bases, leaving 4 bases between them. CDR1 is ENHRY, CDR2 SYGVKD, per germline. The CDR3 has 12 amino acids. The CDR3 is CAISAGTGELFF. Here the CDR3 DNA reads TGTGCCATCAGTGCCGGCACCGGGGAGCTGTTTTTT.